These 8 T cell receptor beta chains came from one sample sequenced in a study of graft-versus-host responses after intestinal transplantation. Sequencing used immunoSEQ multiplex PCR; TCRdb keeps in-frame clones, though not all of them. The data hold 3,500 to 4,500 clones, with 20% to 25% observed a single time. Sequences were derived from alloreactive CD4+ T cells from a mixed lymphocyte reaction culture, sampled before transplantation. Subset: CFSE-low proliferating T cells sorted from roughly 6-day pre-transplant mixed lymphocyte reaction (GvH or HvG direction). The receptors come from a human patient who was an organ donor for intestinal transplantation.

Note on this clone: The same CDR3 also results from other DNA sequences found in this sample. The genes are TRBV6-5 and TRBJ1-5, with 8 bases fitting TRBD1. The V and J ends lost 8 bases and 3 bases, in that order; junction bases with no gene match: 6. Germline CDR1 MNHEY, CDR2 SVGAGI. The length of the CDR3 is 14 residues. The chain's CDR3 is CASSGQGANQPQHF. Here the CDR3 DNA reads TGTGCCAGCTCGGGGCAGGGGGCCAATCAGCCCCAGCATTTT.

This clone is deemed medium-sized (0.01 to 0.1%). V gene TRBV7-3 combines with J gene TRBJ2-5, with 7 bases fitting TRBD2. With V trimmed by 3 bases and J by 9 bases, 7 bases remained unmatched. The CDR3 covers 13 residues. Germline CDR1 and CDR2: SGHTA and FQGTGA. This CDR3 reads CASSFMGEGAQYF. The CDR3 DNA sequence: TGTGCCAGCAGCTTCATGGGGGAGGGCGCCCAGTACTTC. The whole variable domain, remainder taken from reference TRBV7-3 and TRBJ2-5, is GAGVSQTPSNKVTEKGKYVELRCDPISGHTALYWYRQSLGQGPEFLIYFQGTGAADDSGLPNDRFFAVRPEGSVSTLKIQRTERGDSAVYLCASSFMGEGAQYFGPGTRLLVL.

Within the sample, this clone is medium-sized (0.01 to 0.1%). J is TRBJ2-2 and V is TRBV7-2; a possible D gene is TRBD1 (5 bases). The germline V gene encodes CDR1 SGHTA and CDR2 FQGNSA. V was trimmed by 8 bases and J by 3 bases, leaving 13 bases between them. This CDR3 comprises 14 residues. The CDR3 DNA sequence: TGTGCCAGCCTCAGGGTGGTAGACACCGGGGAGCTGTTTTTT. Translating gives CASLRVVDTGELFF.

By share of the sample, this clone is medium-sized (0.01 to 0.1%). V usage is TRBV18 and J usage is TRBJ2-1; TRBD1 might be the D (6 bases). CDR3 length: 14 amino acids. The V gene's germline CDR1 is KGHSH and CDR2 LQKENI. V lost 6 bases to trimming and J lost 6 bases, with 15 bases between them. This CDR3 reads CASSPRDTINEQFF. In nucleotides, the CDR3 is TGTGCCAGCTCCCCCCGGGACACGATCAATGAGCAGTTCTTC.

Only a few counts were recorded for this clone. This rearrangement joins TRBV7-2 to TRBJ1-2, with 8 bases that match TRBD1. The CDR3 runs to 17 residues. V lost 1 base to trimming and J lost 1 base; unmatched junction nucleotides: 8. In germline, CDR1 is SGHTA, CDR2 FQGNSA. CDR3 DNA sequence: TGTGCCAGCAGCTTAGAGTCAGGGGGCGCGGGTAACTATGGCTACACCTTC. Translated: CASSLESGGAGNYGYTF.

By proportion, this clone is medium-sized. The chain recombines TRBV2 with TRBJ1-5; TRBD1 aligns across 10 bases. CDR3 length: 15 amino acids. Germline trimming cut 4 bases from V and 7 bases from J; bases unmatched to any gene: 7. Germline V gene lookup returns CDR1 SNHLY and CDR2 FYNNEI. The CDR3: CASSAPGQGSQPQHF. The CDR3 nucleotides are TGTGCCAGCAGTGCCCCGGGACAGGGGTCCCAGCCCCAGCATTTT.

This clone qualifies as medium-sized. The chain recombines TRBV6-5 with TRBJ2-3; D gene ambiguous. Germline V CDR1 and CDR2: MNHEY, SVGAGI. The CDR3 is 13 residues long. V was shortened by 0 bases and J by 4 bases, with 5 bases between the two germline ends. CDR3: CASSYSVADTQYF. The CDR3 DNA reads as TGTGCCAGCAGTTACTCTGTCGCAGATACGCAGTATTTT.

This clone is medium-sized in the sample. This chain joins TRBV11-2 and TRBJ2-3; 8 bases align to TRBD2. Losses at the gene ends were 1 base for V and 6 bases for J; bases not matched to a gene: 3. The CDR3 length is 14 residues. Germline CDR1 and CDR2: SGHAT and FQNNGV. The CDR3 sequence is CASSLGRGADTQYF. CDR3 coding DNA: TGTGCCAGCAGCTTAGGGCGGGGGGCCGATACGCAGTATTTT.